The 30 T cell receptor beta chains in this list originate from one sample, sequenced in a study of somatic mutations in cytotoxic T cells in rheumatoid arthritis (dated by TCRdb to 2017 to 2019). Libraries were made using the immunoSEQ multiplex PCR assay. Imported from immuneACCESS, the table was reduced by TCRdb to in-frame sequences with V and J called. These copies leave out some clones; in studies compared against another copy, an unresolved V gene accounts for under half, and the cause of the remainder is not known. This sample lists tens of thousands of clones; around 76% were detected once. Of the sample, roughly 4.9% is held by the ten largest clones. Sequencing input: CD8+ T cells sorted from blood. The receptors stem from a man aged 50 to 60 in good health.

CDR3 loop: CASSLAGAPFLGELFF. CDR3 sequence (DNA): TGTGCCAGCAGCCTAGCGGGAGCCCCTTTTTTAGGGGAGCTGTTTTTT. The chain joins TRBV4-2 to TRBJ2-2; 9 positions agree with TRBD2. The CDR3 covers 16 residues. Per germline, CDR1 LGHNA and CDR2 YNFKEQ. Germline trimming cut 4 bases from V and 8 bases from J; bases unmatched to any gene: 11.

This chain's CDR3 is CASSRGGINIQYF. CDR3 nucleotide sequence: TGTGCCAGCAGCCGTGGGGGGATTAACATTCAGTACTTC. This chain uses TRBV5-6 with TRBJ2-4, with a weak D call TRBD2 (6 bases). Germline V CDR1 and CDR2: SGHDT, YYEEEE. This CDR3 spans 13 amino acids. Trimming removed 4 bases from V and 7 bases from J, with 12 bases in between.

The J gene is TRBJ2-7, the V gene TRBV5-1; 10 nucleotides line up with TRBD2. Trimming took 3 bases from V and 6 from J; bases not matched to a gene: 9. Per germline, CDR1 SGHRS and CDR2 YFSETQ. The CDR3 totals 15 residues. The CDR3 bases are TGCGCCAGCAGCTGGGGGACTAGCGCCCAGGCCGAGCAGTACTTC. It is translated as CASSWGTSAQAEQYF.

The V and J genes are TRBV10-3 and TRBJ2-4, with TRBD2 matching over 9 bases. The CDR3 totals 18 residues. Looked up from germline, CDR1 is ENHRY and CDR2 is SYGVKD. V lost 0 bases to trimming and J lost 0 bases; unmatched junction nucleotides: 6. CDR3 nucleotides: TGTGCCATCAGTGAGTCGATTTTACTAGCGGGAGCCAAAAACATTCAGTACTTC. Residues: CAISESILLAGAKNIQYF.

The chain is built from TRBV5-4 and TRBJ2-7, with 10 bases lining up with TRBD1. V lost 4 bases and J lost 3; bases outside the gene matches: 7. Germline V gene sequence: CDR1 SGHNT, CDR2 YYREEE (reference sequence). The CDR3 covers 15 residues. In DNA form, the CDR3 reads TGTGCCAGCAGCCCTGGACAGGGGGGACGCTACGAGCAGTACTTC. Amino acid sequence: CASSPGQGGRYEQYF.

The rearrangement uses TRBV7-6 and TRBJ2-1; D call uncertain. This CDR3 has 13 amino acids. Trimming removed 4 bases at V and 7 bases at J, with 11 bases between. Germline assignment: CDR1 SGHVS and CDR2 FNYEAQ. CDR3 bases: TGTGCCAGCAGCTCAACCCCTGGGAATGAGCAGTTCTTC. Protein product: CASSSTPGNEQFF.

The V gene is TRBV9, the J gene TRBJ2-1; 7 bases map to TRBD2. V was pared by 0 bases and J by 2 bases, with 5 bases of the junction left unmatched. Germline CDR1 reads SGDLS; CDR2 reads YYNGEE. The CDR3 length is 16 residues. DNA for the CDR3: TGTGCCAGCAGCGTAGGCGGGAGTAACCCCTACAATGAGCAGTTCTTC. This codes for CASSVGGSNPYNEQFF. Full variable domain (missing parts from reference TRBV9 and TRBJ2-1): DSGVTQTPKHLITATGQRVTLRCSPRSGDLSVYWYQQSLDQGLQFLIQYYNGEERAKGNILERFSAQQFPDLHSELNLSSLELGDSALYFCASSVGGSNPYNEQFFGPGTRLTVL.

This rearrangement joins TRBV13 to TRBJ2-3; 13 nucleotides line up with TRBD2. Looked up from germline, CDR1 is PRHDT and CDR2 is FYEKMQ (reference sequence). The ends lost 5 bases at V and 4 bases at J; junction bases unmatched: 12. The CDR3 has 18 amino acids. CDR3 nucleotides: TGTGCCAGCAGCCCCGGACTAGCGGGAGTCTCGGTCGCAGATACGCAGTATTTT. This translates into CASSPGLAGVSVADTQYF.

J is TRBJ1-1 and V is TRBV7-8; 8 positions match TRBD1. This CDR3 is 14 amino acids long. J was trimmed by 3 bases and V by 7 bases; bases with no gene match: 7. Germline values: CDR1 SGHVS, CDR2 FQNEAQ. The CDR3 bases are TGTGCCAGCACCCCACTCAGGGGGCACACTGAAGCTTTCTTT. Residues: CASTPLRGHTEAFF. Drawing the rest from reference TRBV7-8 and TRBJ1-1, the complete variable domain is GAGVSQSPRYKVAKRGQDVALRCDPISGHVSLFWYQQALGQGPEFLTYFQNEAQLDKSGLPSDRFFAERPEGSVSTLKIQRTQQEDSAVYLCASTPLRGHTEAFFGQGTRLTVV.

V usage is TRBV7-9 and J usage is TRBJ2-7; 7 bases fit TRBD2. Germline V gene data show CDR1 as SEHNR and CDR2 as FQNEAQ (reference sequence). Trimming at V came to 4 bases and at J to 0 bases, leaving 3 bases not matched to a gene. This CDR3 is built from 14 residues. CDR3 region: CASSWEGGSYEQYF. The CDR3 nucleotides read TGTGCCAGCAGCTGGGAGGGCGGCTCCTACGAGCAGTACTTC. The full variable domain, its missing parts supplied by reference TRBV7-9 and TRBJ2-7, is DTGVSQNPRHKITKRGQNVTFRCDPISEHNRLYWYRQTLGQGPEFLTYFQNEAQLEKSRLLSDRFSAERPKGSFSTLEIQRTEQGDSAMYLCASSWEGGSYEQYFGPGTRLTVT.

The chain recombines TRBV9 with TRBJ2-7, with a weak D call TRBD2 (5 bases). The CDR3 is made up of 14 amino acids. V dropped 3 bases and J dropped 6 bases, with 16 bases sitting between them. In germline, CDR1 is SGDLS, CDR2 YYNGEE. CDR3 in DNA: TGTGCCAGCAGCGCATGGTCCCGAGAGGGCGAGCAGTACTTC. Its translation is CASSAWSREGEQYF. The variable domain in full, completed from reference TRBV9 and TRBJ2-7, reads DSGVTQTPKHLITATGQRVTLRCSPRSGDLSVYWYQQSLDQGLQFLIQYYNGEERAKGNILERFSAQQFPDLHSELNLSSLELGDSALYFCASSAWSREGEQYFGPGTRLTVT.

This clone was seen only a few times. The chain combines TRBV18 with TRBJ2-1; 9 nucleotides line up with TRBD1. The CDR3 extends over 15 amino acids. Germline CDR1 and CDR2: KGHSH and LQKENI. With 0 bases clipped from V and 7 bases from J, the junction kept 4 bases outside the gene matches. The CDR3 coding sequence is TGTGCCAGCTCACCACCCGGGACAGGGTCTAATGAGCAGTTCTTC. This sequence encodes CASSPPGTGSNEQFF.

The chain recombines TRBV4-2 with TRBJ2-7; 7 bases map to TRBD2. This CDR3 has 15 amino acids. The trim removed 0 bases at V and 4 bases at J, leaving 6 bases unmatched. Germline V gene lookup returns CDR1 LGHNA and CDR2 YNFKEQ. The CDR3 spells CASSQDEGGSYEQYF. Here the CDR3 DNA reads TGTGCCAGCAGCCAAGATGAGGGCGGGAGTTACGAGCAGTACTTC.

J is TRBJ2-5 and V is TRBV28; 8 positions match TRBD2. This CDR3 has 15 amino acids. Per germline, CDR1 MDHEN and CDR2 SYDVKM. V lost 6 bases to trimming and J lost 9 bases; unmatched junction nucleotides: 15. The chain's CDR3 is CASSPLTSEAGAQYF. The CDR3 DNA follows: TGTGCCAGCAGCCCCCTGACTAGCGAGGCGGGGGCCCAGTACTTC.

The CDR3 loop is CASTNGRVPTGELFF. The CDR3 DNA follows: TGTGCCAGCACCAATGGTCGAGTTCCAACCGGGGAGCTGTTTTTT. The rearrangement joins TRBV27 to TRBJ2-2; D not resolved. Between the trimmed V and J ends, which lost 7 bases and 5 bases, there was a span of 17 bases. Germline values: CDR1 MNHEY, CDR2 SMNVEV (reference sequence). The CDR3 has 15 amino acids.

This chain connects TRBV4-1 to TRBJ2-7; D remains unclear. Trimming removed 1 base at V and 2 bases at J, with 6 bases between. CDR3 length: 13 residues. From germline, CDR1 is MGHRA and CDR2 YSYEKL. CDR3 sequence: CASSQVDTYEQYF. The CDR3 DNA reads TGCGCCAGCAGCCAAGTTGACACCTACGAGCAGTACTTC.

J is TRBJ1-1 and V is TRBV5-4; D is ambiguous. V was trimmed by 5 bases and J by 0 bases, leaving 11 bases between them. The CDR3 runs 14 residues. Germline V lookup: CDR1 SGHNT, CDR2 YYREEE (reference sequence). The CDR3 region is CASSFRNMNTEAFF. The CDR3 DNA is TGTGCCAGCAGTTTTAGGAACATGAACACTGAAGCTTTCTTT.

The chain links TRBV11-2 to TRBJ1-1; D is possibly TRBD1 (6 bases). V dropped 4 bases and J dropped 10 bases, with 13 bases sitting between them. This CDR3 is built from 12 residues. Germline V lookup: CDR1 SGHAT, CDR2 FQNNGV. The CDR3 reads CASSYEGTLAFF. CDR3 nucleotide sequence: TGTGCCAGCAGCTATGAGGGGACACTAGCTTTCTTT.

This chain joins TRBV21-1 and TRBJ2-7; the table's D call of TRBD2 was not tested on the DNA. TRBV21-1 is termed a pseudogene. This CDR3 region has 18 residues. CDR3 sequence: CASSVRAKREGPSYEQYF. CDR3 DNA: TGTGCCAGCAGCGTTAGGGCTAAGCGGGAGGGCCCCTCCTACGAGCAGTACTTC.

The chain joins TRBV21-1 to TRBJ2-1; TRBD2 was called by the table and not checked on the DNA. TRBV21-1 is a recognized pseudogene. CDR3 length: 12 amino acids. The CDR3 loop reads CASSPGGLEQFF. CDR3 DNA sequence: TGTGCCAGCAGTCCTGGAGGGCTTGAGCAGTTCTTC.

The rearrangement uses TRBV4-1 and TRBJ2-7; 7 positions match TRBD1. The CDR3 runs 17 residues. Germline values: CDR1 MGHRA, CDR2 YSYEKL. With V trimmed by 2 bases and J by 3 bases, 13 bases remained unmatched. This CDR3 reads CASSQLIQDRTLYEQYF. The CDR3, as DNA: TGCGCCAGCAGCCAATTAATCCAGGACAGGACCCTCTACGAGCAGTACTTC.

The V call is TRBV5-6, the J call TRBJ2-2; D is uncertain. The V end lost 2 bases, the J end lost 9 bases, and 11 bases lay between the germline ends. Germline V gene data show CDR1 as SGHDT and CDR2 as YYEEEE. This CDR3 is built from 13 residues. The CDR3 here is CASSFGGIRELFF. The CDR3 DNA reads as TGTGCCAGCAGCTTTGGTGGGATCCGGGAGCTGTTTTTT.

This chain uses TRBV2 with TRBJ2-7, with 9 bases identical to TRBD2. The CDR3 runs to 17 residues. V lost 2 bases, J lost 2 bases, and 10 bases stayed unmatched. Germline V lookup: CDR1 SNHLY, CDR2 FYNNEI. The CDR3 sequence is CASSELAGHGGAYEQYF. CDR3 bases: TGTGCCAGCAGTGAACTAGCGGGACATGGGGGGGCCTACGAGCAGTACTTC.

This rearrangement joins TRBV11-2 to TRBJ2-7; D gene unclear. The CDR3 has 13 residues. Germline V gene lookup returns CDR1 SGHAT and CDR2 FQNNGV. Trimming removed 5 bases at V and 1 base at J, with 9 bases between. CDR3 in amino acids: CASSLGISYEQYF. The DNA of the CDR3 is TGTGCCAGCAGCCTAGGGATTTCCTACGAGCAGTACTTC. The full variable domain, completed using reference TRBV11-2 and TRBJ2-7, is EAGVAQSPRYKIIEKRQSVAFWCNPISGHATLYWYQQILGQGPKLLIQFQNNGVVDDSQLPKDRFSAERLKGVDSTLKIQPAKLEDSAVYLCASSLGISYEQYFGPGTRLTVT.

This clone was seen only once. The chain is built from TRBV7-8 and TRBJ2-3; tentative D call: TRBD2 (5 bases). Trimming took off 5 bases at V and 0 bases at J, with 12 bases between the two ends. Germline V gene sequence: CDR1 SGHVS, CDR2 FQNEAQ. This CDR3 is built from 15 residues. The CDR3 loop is CASSEGPSSTDTQYF. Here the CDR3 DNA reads TGTGCCAGCAGCGAAGGCCCTAGCAGCACAGATACGCAGTATTTT.

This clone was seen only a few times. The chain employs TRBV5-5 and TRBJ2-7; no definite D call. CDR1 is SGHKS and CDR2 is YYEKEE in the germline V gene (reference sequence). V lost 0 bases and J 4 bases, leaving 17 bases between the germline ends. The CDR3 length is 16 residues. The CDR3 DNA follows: TGTGCCAGCAGCTTGGGCCCAGACCAAAGCCTTTACGAGCAGTACTTC. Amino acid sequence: CASSLGPDQSLYEQYF.

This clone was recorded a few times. The CDR3 bases are TGTGCCAGCAGCTCAAGCTCCTACGAGCAGTACTTC. Protein product: CASSSSSYEQYF. This chain connects TRBV7-9 to TRBJ2-7, with unresolved D. The germline gives CDR1 SEHNR, CDR2 FQNEAQ (reference sequence). The CDR3 is 12 amino acids. V lost 4 bases and J lost 0, with 4 bases in between.

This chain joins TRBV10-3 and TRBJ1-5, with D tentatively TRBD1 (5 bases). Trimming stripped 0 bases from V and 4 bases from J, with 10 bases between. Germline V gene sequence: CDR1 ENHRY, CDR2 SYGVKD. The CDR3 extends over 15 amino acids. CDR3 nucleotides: TGTGCCATCAGTGAGTCATTCGCAGGGAATCAGCCCCAGCATTTT. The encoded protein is CAISESFAGNQPQHF.

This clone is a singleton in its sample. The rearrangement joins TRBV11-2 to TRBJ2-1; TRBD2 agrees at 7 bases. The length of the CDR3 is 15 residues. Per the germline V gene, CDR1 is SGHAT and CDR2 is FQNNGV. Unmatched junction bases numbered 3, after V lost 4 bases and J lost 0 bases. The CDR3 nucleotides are TGTGCCAGCAGCTCCCTAGCGGCCTCCTACAATGAGCAGTTCTTC. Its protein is CASSSLAASYNEQFF.

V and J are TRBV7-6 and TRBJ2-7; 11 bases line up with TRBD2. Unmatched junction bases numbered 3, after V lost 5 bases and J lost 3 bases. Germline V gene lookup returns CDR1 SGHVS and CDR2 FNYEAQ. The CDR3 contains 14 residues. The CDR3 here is CASSTGTSGYEQYF. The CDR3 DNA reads TGTGCCAGCAGCACCGGGACTAGCGGCTACGAGCAGTACTTC. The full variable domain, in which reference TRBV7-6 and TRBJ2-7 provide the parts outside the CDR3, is GAGVSQSPRYKVTKRGQDVALRCDPISGHVSLYWYRQALGQGPEFLTYFNYEAQQDKSGLPNDRFSAERPEGSISTLTIQRTEQRDSAMYRCASSTGTSGYEQYFGPGTRLTVT.